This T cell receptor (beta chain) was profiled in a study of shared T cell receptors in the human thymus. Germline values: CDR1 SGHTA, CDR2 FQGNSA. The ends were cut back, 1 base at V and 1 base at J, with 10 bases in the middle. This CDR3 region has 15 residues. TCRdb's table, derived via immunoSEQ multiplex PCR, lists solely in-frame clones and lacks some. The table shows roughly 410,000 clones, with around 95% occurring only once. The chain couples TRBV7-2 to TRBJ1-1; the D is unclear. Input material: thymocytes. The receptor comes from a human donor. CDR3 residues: CASSLGSAANTEAFF. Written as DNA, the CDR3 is TGTGCCAGCAGCTTAGGGTCAGCAGCGAACACTGAAGCTTTCTTT. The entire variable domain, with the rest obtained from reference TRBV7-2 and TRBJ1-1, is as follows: GAGVSQSPSNKVTEKGKDVELRCDPISGHTALYWYRQSLGQGLEFLIYFQGNSAPDKSGLPSDRFSAERTGGSVSTLTIQRTQQEDSAVYLCASSLGSAANTEAFFGQGTRLTVV.